A single sample is the source of the 2 T cell receptor beta chains below, sequenced in a study of blood T cells in healthy people across ages. Primers used in a second PCR of roughly 6 to 11 cycles were a sample-barcoded 5' primer and a J-beta primer mix. TCRdb re-derived calls from the 5' RACE reads in MiXCR, one entry per CDR3 protein. The table has 850,000 or so distinct CDR3 sequences, 29% seen once. The sequencing sample was made of blood. The origin of the receptors is a woman of 80 years or more in good health.

The sample holds many counts of this clonotype. This sequence joins TRBV9 and TRBJ2-7, with a weak D call TRBD2 (6 bases). Germline V gives CDR1 SGDLS, CDR2 YYNGEE. The CDR3 length is 15 residues. V shed 0 bases and J shed 0 bases, with 10 bases lying between them. CDR3 protein: CASSVGNSGSYEQYF. The DNA of the CDR3 is TGTGCCAGCAGCGTAGGAAATAGCGGCTCCTACGAGCAGTACTTC.

There are many counts of this clonotype. V gene TRBV18 combines with J gene TRBJ2-7, with D tentatively TRBD2 (5 bases). The germline V gene encodes CDR1 KGHSH and CDR2 LQKENI. V lost 4 bases and J lost 6, with 16 bases in between. CDR3 length equals 14 residues. The chain's CDR3 is CASSRAYGAGEQYF. CDR3 nucleotides: TGTGCCAGCTCACGTGCGTATGGCGCGGGCGAGCAGTACTTC.